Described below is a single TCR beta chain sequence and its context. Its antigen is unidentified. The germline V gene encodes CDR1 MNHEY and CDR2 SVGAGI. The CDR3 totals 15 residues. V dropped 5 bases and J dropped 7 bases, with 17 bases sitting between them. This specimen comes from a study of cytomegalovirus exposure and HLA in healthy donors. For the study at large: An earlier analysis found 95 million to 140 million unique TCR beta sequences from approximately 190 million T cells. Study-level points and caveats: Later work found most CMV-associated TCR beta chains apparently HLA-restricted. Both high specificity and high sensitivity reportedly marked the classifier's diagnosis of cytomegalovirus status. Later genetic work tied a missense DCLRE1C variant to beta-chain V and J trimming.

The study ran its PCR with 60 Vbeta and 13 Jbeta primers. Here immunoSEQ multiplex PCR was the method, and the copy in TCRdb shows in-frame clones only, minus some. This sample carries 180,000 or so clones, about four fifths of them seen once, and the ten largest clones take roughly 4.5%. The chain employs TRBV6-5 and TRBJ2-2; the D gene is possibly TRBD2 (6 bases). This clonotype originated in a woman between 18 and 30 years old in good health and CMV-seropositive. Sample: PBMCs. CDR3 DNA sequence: TGTGCCAGCAGTCTGCAATTGCCGACTAGCGGGGAGCTGTTTTTT. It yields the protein CASSLQLPTSGELFF.